A selection of T cell receptor beta chains follows, all from one sample in a study of T cells in Graves' hyperthyroidism and ophthalmopathy. TCRdb used MiXCR to reprocess the multiplex PCR reads, holding one entry per CDR3 protein. This sample has approximately 420,000 distinct CDR3 sequences, with 14% to 15% found just once. Source material: blood. All receptors derive from a woman in her twenties or thirties with Graves' hyperthyroidism. CDR3s include the opening cysteine and the closing phenylalanine or tryptophan. The D gene is left open where the match is weak. Rows give clone size only sometimes, using once, few, many, or a class for an expanded clone.

clone_size,d_call,v_call,j_call,cdr3_nt,cdr3_aa
many,TRBD1,TRBV18,TRBJ1-2,TGTGCCAGCTCACACAGGGGGCAGGATGGCTACACCTTC,CASSHRGQDGYTF
.,.,TRBV5-6,TRBJ2-2,TGTGCCAGCAGCTTGGCCTCGCCCGGGGAGCTGTTTTTT,CASSLASPGELFF
few,TRBD1,TRBV12-3/TRBV12-4,TRBJ2-2,TGTGCCAGCCGGACAGGGTCGGTCGCCGGGGAGCTGTTTTTT,CASRTGSVAGELFF
few,.,TRBV20-1,TRBJ2-3,TGCAGTGCGGGGGTCACAGATACGCAGTATTTT,CSAGVTDTQYF
few,.,TRBV27,TRBJ1-2,TGTGCCAGCAGTTTATTCCCCGGAAACTATGGCTACACCTTC,CASSLFPGNYGYTF
many,.,TRBV2,TRBJ2-7,TGTGCCAGCCTGCCTCGCCTCAGACAGGCATTTATCTACGAGCAGTACTTC,CASLPRLRQAFIYEQYF
many,.,TRBV5-1,TRBJ1-4,TGCGCCAGCAGCGGGGGGACTGGCGCTAATGAAAAACTGTTTTTT,CASSGGTGANEKLFF
.,.,TRBV5-1,TRBJ1-1,TGCGCCAGCAGCATACGGGATCCTGGCACTGAAGCTTTCTTT,CASSIRDPGTEAFF
few,.,TRBV6-1,TRBJ2-1,TGTGCCAGCAGCAGTGAAAGGCTGTTCTCGAGCGGACAGTTCTTC,CASSSERLFSSGQFF
many,TRBD1,TRBV6-2/TRBV6-3,TRBJ1-5,TGTGCCAGCACTAGGGGACAGGTCAGCAATCAGCCCCAGCATTTT,CASTRGQVSNQPQHF
.,.,TRBV6-1,TRBJ1-4,TGTGCCAGCAGTGCATCCCGAGTGCGGTTGGGTGAAAAACTGTTTTTT,CASSASRVRLGEKLFF
.,TRBD1,TRBV19,TRBJ1-2,TGTGCCAGTAGTGCAAAAAACAGGGGTGGTTATGGCTACACCTTC,CASSAKNRGGYGYTF
.,TRBD1,TRBV2,TRBJ2-7,TGTGCCAGCATCTCCAGGGGGTCAACCTACTACGAGCAGTACTTC,CASISRGSTYYEQYF
few,TRBD1,TRBV5-8,TRBJ1-1,TGTGCCAGCAGCTTGGAAAACAGGGGGAGGTCTGAAGCTTTCTTT,CASSLENRGRSEAFF
.,.,TRBV19,TRBJ1-2,TGTGCCAGTAACCCTGGAGGGGGACCCTATGGCTACACCTTC,CASNPGGGPYGYTF
few,.,TRBV5-1,TRBJ1-2,TGCGCCAGCAGCTCGTCGCCAGGGAACTATGGCTACACCTTC,CASSSSPGNYGYTF
few,TRBD2,TRBV10-1,TRBJ2-1,TGCGCCAGCAGTGAGAGTAGCGGGATATACAATGAGCAGTTCTTC,CASSESSGIYNEQFF
.,TRBD1,TRBV15,TRBJ1-5,TGTGCCACCAGCAGAGACGATAAGGCCGGGACAGGGCCGAATCAGCCCCAGCATTTT,CATSRDDKAGTGPNQPQHF
few,TRBD2,TRBV28,TRBJ2-1,TGTGCCAGCAGTTTGGGGAGCGGGCTAGCGGGAGTCTCGGGCAATGAGCAGTTCTTC,CASSLGSGLAGVSGNEQFF
many,.,TRBV28,TRBJ1-2,TGTGCCAGCAGCGACTATGGCTACACCTTC,CASSDYGYTF
.,.,TRBV6-5,TRBJ2-1,TGTGCCAGCAGTTCCGGGACTCCCTCCTACAATGAGCAGTTCTTC,CASSSGTPSYNEQFF
few,TRBD2,TRBV19,TRBJ2-7,TGTGCCAGTAGTATACTAGCGGGCCCCTCCTACGAGCAGTACTTC,CASSILAGPSYEQYF